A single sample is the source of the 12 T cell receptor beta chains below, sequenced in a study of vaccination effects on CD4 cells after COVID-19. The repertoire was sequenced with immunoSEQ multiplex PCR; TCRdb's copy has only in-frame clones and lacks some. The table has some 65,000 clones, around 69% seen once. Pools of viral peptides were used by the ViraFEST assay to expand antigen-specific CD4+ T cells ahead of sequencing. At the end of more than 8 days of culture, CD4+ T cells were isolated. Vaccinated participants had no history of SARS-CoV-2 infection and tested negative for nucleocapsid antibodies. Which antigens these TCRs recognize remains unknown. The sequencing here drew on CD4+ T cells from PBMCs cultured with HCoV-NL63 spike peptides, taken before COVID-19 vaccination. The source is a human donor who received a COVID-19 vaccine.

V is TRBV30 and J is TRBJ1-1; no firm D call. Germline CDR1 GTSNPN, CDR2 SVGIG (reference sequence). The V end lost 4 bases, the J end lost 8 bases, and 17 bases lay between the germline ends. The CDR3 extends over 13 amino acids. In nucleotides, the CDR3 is TGTGCCTGGAACCTACAGTACGGGGTGGAAGCTTTCTTT. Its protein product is CAWNLQYGVEAFF.

The CDR3: CATSRDSRPGSTDTQYF. The CDR3 nucleotides read TGTGCCACCAGCAGAGATAGCCGGCCGGGTAGCACAGATACGCAGTATTTT. The gene calls are TRBV15 and TRBJ2-3; no clear D. There are 17 residues in the CDR3. Per germline, CDR1 LNHNV and CDR2 YYDKDF (reference sequence). Trimming pared 0 bases from V and 0 bases from J, leaving 13 bases between.

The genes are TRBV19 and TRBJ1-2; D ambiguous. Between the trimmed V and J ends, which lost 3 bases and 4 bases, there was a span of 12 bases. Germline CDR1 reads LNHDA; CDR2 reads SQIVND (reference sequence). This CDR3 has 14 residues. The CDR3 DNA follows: TGTGCCAGTAGTATGCCAGACTCCGTCTATGGCTACACCTTC. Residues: CASSMPDSVYGYTF.

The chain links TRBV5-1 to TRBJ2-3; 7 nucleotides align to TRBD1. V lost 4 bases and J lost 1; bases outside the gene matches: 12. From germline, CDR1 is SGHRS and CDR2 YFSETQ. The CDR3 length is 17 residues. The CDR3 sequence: CASSPPRGQVGTDTQYF. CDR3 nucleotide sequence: TGCGCCAGCAGCCCTCCACGAGGACAGGTGGGCACAGATACGCAGTATTTT. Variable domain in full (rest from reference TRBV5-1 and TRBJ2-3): KAGVTQTPRYLIKTRGQQVTLSCSPISGHRSVSWYQQTPGQGLQFLFEYFSETQRNKGNFPGRFSGRQFSNSRSEMNVSTLELGDSALYLCASSPPRGQVGTDTQYFGPGTRLTVL.

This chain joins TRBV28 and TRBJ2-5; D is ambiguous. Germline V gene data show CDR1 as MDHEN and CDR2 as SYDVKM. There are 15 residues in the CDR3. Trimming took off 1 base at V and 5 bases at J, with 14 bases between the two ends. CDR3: CASSLLGLRVETQYF. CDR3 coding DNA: TGTGCCAGCAGTTTATTGGGCCTCAGAGTGGAGACCCAGTACTTC.

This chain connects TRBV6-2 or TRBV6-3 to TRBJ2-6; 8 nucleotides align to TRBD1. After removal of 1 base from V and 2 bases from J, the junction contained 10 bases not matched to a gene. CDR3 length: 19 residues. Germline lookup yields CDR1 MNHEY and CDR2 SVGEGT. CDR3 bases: TGTGCCAGCAGTTACTACCCAGGACAGGGTCTGACTGGGGCCAACGTCCTGACTTTC. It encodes CASSYYPGQGLTGANVLTF.

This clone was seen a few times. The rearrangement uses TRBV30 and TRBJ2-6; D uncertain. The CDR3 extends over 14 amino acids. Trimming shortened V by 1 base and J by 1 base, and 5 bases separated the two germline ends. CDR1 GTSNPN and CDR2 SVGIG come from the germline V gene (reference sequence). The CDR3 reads CAWSAGSGANVLTF. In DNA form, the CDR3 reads TGTGCCTGGAGTGCTGGATCTGGGGCCAACGTCCTGACTTTC.

The CDR3, as DNA: TGTGCCAGCAGTCGGGCGGGGGGTGTTGAGCAGTTCTTC. It translates to CASSRAGGVEQFF. The chain uses TRBV6-5 and TRBJ2-1; 8 bases map to TRBD2. V lost 5 bases and J lost 9; bases outside the gene matches: 6. In germline, CDR1 is MNHEY, CDR2 SVGAGI. CDR3 length: 13 residues.

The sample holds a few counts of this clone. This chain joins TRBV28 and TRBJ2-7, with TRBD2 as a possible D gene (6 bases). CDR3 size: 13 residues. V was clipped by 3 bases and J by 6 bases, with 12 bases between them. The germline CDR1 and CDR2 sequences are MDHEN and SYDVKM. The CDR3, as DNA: TGTGCCAGCAGTTTTCAGGGTAGCGGCGAGCAGTACGTC. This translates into CASSFQGSGEQYV.

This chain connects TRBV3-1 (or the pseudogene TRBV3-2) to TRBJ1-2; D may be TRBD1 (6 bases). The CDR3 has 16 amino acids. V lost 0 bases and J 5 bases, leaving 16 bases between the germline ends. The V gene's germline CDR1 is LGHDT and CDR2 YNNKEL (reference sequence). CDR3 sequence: CASSQDVLQGRYGYTF. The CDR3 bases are TGTGCCAGCAGCCAAGACGTATTACAGGGCCGGTATGGCTACACCTTC.

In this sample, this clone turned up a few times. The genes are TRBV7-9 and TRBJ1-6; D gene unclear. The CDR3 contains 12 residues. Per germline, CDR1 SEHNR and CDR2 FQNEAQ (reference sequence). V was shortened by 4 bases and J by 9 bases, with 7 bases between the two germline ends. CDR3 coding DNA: TGTGCCAGCAGCTGGTGGGCTTCACCCCTCCACTTT. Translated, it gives CASSWWASPLHF.

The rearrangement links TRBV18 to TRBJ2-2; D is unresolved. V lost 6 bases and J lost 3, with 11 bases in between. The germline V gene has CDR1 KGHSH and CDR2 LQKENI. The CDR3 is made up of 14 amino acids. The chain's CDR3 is CASSELQDTGELFF. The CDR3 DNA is TGTGCCAGCTCCGAGCTTCAGGACACCGGGGAGCTGTTTTTT.